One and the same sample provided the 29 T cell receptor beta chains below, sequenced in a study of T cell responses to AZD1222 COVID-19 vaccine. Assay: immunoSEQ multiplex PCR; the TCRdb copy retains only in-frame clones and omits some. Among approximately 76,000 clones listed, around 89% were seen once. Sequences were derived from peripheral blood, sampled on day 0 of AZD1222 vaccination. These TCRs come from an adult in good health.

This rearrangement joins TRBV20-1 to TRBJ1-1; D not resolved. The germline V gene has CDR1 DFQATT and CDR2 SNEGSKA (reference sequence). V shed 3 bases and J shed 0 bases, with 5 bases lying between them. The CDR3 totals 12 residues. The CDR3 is CSASNLNTEAFF. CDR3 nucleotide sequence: TGCAGTGCTAGTAACCTGAACACTGAAGCTTTCTTT.

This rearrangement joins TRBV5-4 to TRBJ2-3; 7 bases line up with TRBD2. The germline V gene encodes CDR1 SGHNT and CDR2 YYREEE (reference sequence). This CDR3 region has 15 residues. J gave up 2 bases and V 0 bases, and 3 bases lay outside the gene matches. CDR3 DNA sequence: TGTGCCAGCAGCTTGGCTAGCGGATTCACAGATACGCAGTATTTT. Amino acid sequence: CASSLASGFTDTQYF.

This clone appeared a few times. CDR3 amino acids: CASSPPQGTTEAFF. CDR3 coding DNA: TGTGCCAGCTCACCACCTCAGGGTACCACTGAAGCTTTCTTT. This chain uses TRBV18 with TRBJ1-1; D may be TRBD1 (5 bases). The CDR3 contains 14 residues. The V gene's germline CDR1 is KGHSH and CDR2 LQKENI. Trimming cost V 0 bases and J 4 bases, with 9 bases left between them.

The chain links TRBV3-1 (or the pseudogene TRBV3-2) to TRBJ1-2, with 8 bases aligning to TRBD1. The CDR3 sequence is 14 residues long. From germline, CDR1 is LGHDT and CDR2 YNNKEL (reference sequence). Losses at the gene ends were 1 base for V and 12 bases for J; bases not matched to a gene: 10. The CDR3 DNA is TGTGCCAGCAGCCAAGGGGTCCCAGGGGGCTTCCACACCTTC. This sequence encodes CASSQGVPGGFHTF.

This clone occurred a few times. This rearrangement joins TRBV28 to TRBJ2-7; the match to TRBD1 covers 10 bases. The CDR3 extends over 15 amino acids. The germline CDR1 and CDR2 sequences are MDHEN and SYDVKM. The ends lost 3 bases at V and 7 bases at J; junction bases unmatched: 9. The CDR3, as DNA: TGTGCCAGCAGTTTTCCCCGACAGGGGGCGGGGGAGCAGTACTTC. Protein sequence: CASSFPRQGAGEQYF.

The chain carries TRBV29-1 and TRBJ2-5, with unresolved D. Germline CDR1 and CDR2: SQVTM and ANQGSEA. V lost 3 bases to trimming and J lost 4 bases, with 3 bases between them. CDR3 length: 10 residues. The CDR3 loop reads CSVDGETQYF. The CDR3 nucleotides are TGCAGCGTTGACGGAGAGACCCAGTACTTC.

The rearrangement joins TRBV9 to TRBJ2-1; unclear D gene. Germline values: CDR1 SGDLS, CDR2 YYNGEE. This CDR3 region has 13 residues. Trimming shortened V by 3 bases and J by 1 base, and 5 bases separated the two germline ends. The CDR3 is CASSASSYNEQFF. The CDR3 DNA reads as TGTGCCAGCAGCGCGAGTTCCTACAATGAGCAGTTCTTC.

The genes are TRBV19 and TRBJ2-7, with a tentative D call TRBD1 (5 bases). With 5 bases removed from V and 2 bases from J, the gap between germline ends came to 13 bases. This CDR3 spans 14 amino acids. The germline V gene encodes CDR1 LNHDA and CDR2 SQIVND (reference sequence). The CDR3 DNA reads TGTGCCAGTAGTCCTTCAGGGTACACCTACGAGCAGTACTTC. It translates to CASSPSGYTYEQYF.

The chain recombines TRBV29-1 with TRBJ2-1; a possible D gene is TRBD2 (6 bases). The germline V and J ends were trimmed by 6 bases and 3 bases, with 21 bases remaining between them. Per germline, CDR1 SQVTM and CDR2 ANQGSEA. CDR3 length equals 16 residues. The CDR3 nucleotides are TGCAGCGTGTGGGACTTCGGGGTGCCTGACTACAATGAGCAGTTCTTC. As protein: CSVWDFGVPDYNEQFF.

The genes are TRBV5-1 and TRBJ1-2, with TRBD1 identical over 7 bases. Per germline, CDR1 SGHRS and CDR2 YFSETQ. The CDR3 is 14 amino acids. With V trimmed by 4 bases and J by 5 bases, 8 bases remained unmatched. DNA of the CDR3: TGCGCCAGCAGCCCAGCAGGGGGAAGATATGGCTACACCTTC. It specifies CASSPAGGRYGYTF. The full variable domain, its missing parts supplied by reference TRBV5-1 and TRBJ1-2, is KAGVTQTPRYLIKTRGQQVTLSCSPISGHRSVSWYQQTPGQGLQFLFEYFSETQRNKGNFPGRFSGRQFSNSRSEMNVSTLELGDSALYLCASSPAGGRYGYTFGSGTRLTVV.

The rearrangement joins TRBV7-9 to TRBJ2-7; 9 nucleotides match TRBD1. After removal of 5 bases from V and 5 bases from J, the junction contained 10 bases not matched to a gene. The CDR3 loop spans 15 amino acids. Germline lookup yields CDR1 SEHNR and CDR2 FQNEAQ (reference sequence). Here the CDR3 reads CASSPKRTGVNEQYF. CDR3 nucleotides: TGTGCCAGCAGCCCAAAAAGGACAGGGGTTAACGAGCAGTACTTC.

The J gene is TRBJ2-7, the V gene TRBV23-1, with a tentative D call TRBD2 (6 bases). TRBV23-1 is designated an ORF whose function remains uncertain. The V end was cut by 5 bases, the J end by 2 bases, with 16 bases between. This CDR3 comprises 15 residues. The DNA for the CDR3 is TGCGCCAGCAGTTCGAAAGTGGGGGGAACCTACGAGCAGTACTTC. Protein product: CASSSKVGGTYEQYF.

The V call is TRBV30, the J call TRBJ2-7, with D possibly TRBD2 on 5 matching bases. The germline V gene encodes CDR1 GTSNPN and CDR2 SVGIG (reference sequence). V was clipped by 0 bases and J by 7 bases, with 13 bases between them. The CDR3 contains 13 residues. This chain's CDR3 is CAWSVVGPGEQYF. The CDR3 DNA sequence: TGTGCCTGGAGTGTTGTAGGCCCGGGGGAGCAGTACTTC.

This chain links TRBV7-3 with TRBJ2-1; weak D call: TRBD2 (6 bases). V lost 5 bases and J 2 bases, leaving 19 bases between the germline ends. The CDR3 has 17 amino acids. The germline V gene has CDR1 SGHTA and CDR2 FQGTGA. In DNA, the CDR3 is TGTGCCAGCAGCCCCCGGGGAGCGGGTTCGACCTACAATGAGCAGTTCTTC. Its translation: CASSPRGAGSTYNEQFF.

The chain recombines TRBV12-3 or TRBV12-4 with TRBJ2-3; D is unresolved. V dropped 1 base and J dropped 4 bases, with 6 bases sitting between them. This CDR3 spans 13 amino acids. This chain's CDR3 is CASSLGLSDTQYF. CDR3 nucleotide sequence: TGTGCCAGCAGTTTAGGGCTATCAGATACGCAGTATTTT.

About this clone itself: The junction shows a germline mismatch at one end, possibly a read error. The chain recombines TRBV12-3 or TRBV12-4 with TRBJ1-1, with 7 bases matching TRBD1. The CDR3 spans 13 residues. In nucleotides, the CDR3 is TGTGCCAGCAGTTTAGTGACAGGGTACGTTTCGGGGTTT. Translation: CASSLVTGYVSGF.

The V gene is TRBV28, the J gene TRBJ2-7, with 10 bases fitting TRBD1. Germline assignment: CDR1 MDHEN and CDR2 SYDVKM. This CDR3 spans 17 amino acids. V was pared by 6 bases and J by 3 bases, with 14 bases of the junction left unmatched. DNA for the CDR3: TGTGCCAGCAGCCCTTACTCCGGGACAGGGGTTTTCTACGAGCAGTACTTC. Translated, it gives CASSPYSGTGVFYEQYF.

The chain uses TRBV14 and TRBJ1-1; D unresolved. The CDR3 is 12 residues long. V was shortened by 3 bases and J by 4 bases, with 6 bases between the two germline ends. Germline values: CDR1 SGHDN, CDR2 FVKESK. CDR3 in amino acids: CASSHRTTEAFF. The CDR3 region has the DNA TGTGCCAGCAGCCACCGGACCACTGAAGCTTTCTTT.

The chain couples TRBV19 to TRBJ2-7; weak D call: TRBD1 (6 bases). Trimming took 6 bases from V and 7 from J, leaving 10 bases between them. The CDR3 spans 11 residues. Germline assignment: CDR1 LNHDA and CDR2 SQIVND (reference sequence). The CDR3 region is CASRYRDEQYF. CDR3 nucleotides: TGTGCCAGTAGGTACAGGGATGAGCAGTACTTC.

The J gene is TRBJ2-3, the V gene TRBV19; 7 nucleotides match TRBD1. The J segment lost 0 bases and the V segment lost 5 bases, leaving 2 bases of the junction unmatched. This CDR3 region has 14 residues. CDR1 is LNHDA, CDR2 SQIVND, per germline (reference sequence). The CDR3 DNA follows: TGTGCCAGTAGTCCGACAGGGAGCACAGATACGCAGTATTTT. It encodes CASSPTGSTDTQYF.

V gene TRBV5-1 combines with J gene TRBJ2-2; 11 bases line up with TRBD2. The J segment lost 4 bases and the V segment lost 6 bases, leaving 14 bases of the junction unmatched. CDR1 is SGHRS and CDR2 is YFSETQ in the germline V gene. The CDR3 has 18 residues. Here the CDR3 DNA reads TGCGCCAGCATCTCGACCCCACAGGGGACTAGCGGCACCGGGGAGCTGTTTTTT. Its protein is CASISTPQGTSGTGELFF.

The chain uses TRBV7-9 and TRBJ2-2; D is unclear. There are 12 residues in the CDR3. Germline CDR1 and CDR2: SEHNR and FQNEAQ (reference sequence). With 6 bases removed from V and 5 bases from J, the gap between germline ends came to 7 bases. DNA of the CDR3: TGTGCCAGCAGACACGAGACCGGGGAGCTGTTTTTT. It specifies CASRHETGELFF.

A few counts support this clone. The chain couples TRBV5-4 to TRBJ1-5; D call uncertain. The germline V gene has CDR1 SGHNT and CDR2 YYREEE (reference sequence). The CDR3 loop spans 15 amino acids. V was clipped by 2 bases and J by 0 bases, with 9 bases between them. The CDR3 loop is CASSLGQYSNQPQHF. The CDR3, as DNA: TGTGCCAGCAGCTTAGGCCAATATAGCAATCAGCCCCAGCATTTT. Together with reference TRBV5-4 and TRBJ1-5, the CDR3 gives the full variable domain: ETGVTQSPTHLIKTRGQQVTLRCSSQSGHNTVSWYQQALGQGPQFIFQYYREEENGRGNFPPRFSGLQFPNYSSELNVNALELDDSALYLCASSLGQYSNQPQHFGDGTRLSIL.

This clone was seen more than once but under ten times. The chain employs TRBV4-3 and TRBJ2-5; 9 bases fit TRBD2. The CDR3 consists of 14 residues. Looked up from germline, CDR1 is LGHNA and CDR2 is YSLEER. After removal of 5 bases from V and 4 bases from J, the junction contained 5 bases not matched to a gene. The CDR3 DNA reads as TGCGCCAGCAGCATTAGCGGGGGAGGAGAGACCCAGTACTTC. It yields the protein CASSISGGGETQYF.

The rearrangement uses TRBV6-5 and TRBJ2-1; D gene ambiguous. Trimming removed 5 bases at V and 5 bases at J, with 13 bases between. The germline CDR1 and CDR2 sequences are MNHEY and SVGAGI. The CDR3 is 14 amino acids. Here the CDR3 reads CASSPRTKNNEQFF. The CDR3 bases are TGTGCCAGCAGTCCACGGACCAAGAACAATGAGCAGTTCTTC.

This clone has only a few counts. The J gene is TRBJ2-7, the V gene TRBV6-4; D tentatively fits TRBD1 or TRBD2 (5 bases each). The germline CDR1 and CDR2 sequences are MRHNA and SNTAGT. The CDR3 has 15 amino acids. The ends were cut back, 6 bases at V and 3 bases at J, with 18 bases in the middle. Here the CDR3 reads CASRGPGRGNYEQYF. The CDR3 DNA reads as TGTGCCAGCAGGGGGCCGGGACGGGGAAACTACGAGCAGTACTTC.

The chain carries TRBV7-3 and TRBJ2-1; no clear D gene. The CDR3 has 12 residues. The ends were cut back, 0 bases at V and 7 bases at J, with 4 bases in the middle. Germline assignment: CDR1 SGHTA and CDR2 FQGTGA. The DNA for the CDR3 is TGTGCCAGCAGCTTAACTGGTAATGAGCAGTTCTTC. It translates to CASSLTGNEQFF.

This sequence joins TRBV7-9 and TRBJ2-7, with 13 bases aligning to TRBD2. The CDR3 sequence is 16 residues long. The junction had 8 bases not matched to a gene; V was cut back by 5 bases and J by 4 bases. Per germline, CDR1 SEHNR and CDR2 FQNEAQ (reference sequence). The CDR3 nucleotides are TGTGCCAGCAGCACTGGACTAGCGGGGGCCGGGTACGAGCAGTACTTC. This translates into CASSTGLAGAGYEQYF.

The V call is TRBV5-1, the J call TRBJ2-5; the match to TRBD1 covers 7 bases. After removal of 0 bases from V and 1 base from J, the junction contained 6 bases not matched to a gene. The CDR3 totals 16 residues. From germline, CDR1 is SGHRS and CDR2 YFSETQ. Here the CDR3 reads CASSLEARGFQETQYF. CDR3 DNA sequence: TGCGCCAGCAGCTTGGAGGCCAGGGGGTTCCAAGAGACCCAGTACTTC.